The 9 T cell receptor beta chains presented below share a single source sample, sequenced in a study of shared clonotypes between healthy human individuals. Naive CD8 populations comprised CD45RO-negative cells positively selected for CCR7, excluding terminally differentiated effector memory CD45RA+ cells. Measured with immunoSEQ multiplex PCR; TCRdb has only the in-frame clones, and not every one. The sample records roughly 570,000 clones, 95% to 98% being singletons. Sequenced sample: naive CD8+ T cells sorted from blood. All receptors derive from a young man in good health.

The V and J genes are TRBV7-9 and TRBJ2-1, with 7 bases lining up with TRBD1. Germline CDR1 and CDR2: SEHNR and FQNEAQ (reference sequence). With 5 bases clipped from V and 7 bases from J, the junction kept 8 bases outside the gene matches. The CDR3 is 14 residues long. The CDR3 DNA sequence: TGTGCCAGCAGCGAACGGACAGGTCTTAATGAGCAGTTCTTC. It specifies CASSERTGLNEQFF.

Here the CDR3 DNA reads TGTGCCAGCAGACTCGGTCAATTCTACGAGCAGTACTTC. It encodes CASRLGQFYEQYF. The chain links TRBV6-1 to TRBJ2-7; the D is unclear. V was shortened by 6 bases and J by 3 bases, with 12 bases between the two germline ends. The germline CDR1 and CDR2 sequences are MNHNS and SASEGT. This CDR3 has 13 amino acids.

CDR3 nucleotide sequence: TGTGCCAGCAGCTTAGTACCAGAGTTAGAGACCCAGTACTTC. Amino acid sequence: CASSLVPELETQYF. J is TRBJ2-5 and V is TRBV11-1, with no clear D. This CDR3 region has 14 residues. Deletions cut 1 base from V and 4 bases from J, with 10 bases between. Germline V gene lookup returns CDR1 SGHAT and CDR2 FQDESV (reference sequence).

J is TRBJ2-1 and V is TRBV7-8; 9 nucleotides line up with TRBD2. Germline CDR1 reads SGHVS; CDR2 reads FQNEAQ. V trimming: 0 bases; J trimming: 8 bases; junction bases outside the gene matches: 5. This CDR3 contains 15 residues. CDR3 in amino acids: CASSLAAGGGDEQFF. CDR3 DNA sequence: TGTGCCAGCAGCTTAGCAGCGGGAGGTGGGGATGAGCAGTTCTTC. The entire variable domain, with the rest obtained from reference TRBV7-8 and TRBJ2-1, is as follows: GAGVSQSPRYKVAKRGQDVALRCDPISGHVSLFWYQQALGQGPEFLTYFQNEAQLDKSGLPSDRFFAERPEGSVSTLKIQRTQQEDSAVYLCASSLAAGGGDEQFFGPGTRLTVL.

The rearrangement uses TRBV6-4 and TRBJ2-5, with TRBD2 identical over 7 bases. The germline V gene encodes CDR1 MRHNA and CDR2 SNTAGT. The V segment lost 3 bases and the J segment 4 bases; nucleotides outside the gene matches: 2. CDR3 size: 13 residues. Here the CDR3 reads CASSEGGGETQYF. The CDR3 nucleotides read TGTGCCAGCAGTGAGGGGGGGGGAGAGACCCAGTACTTC.

CDR3 nucleotides: TGTGCCAGCAGTTCCTCCCCGGGTGAAAGTAGCACAGATACGCAGTATTTT. Translation gives CASSSSPGESSTDTQYF. This sequence joins TRBV27 and TRBJ2-3; D unclear. The V end lost 4 bases, the J end lost 0 bases, and 17 bases lay between the germline ends. The CDR3 has 17 amino acids. CDR1 MNHEY and CDR2 SMNVEV come from the germline V gene (reference sequence).

CDR3 sequence: CAWSAIGTGWTEAFF. The CDR3 nucleotides read TGTGCCTGGAGTGCGATCGGGACAGGGTGGACTGAAGCTTTCTTT. The genes are TRBV30 and TRBJ1-1, with 9 bases matching TRBD1. J gave up 5 bases and V 1 base, and 8 bases lay outside the gene matches. CDR3 size: 15 residues. Germline V gene data show CDR1 as GTSNPN and CDR2 as SVGIG (reference sequence).

The genes are TRBV7-9 and TRBJ2-5; 12 bases are a match to TRBD2. J was trimmed by 2 bases and V by 5 bases; bases with no gene match: 12. The CDR3 is made up of 18 amino acids. In germline, CDR1 is SEHNR, CDR2 FQNEAQ (reference sequence). CDR3 sequence: CASSAVASGRGLQETQYF. CDR3 coding DNA: TGTGCCAGCAGCGCCGTGGCTAGCGGGAGGGGTCTTCAAGAGACCCAGTACTTC.

V gene TRBV28 combines with J gene TRBJ2-2, with TRBD2 matching over 10 bases. The CDR3 is made up of 15 amino acids. CDR1 and CDR2 from the germline V gene are MDHEN and SYDVKM. The ends lost 6 bases at V and 6 bases at J; junction bases unmatched: 7. CDR3 sequence reads: CASRPLAGASGELFF. CDR3 bases: TGTGCCAGCAGACCGCTAGCGGGAGCTTCCGGGGAGCTGTTTTTT.